Below, one T cell receptor (beta chain) is given with its context. As yet, its antigen is unknown. Though probably carrying unrecorded immune exposures, donors were nominally healthy at sampling. This sample was taken from a study of cytomegalovirus exposure and HLA in healthy donors. PCR primers comprised 60 Vbeta and 13 Jbeta primers. Libraries were prepared by immunoSEQ multiplex PCR; TCRdb keeps only in-frame clonotypes and omits some of them. The sample comprises 150,000 to 200,000 clones, over 65% of which are singletons, and 1.4% rests with the top ten. Study results and limitations: A missense variant in DCLRE1C was later tied to TCR beta V- and J-gene trimming. In an earlier analysis, most TCR beta V segments were productive about 90% or about 30% of the time.

CDR1 SGDLS and CDR2 YYNGEE come from the germline V gene. V trimming: 3 bases; J trimming: 4 bases; junction bases outside the gene matches: 8. The CDR3 is made up of 15 amino acids. The chain joins TRBV9 to TRBJ2-7; 9 bases are shared with TRBD2. This clonotype originated in a woman in her 30s in good health and CMV-seropositive. The sample consisted of PBMCs. CDR3 bases: TGTGCCAGCAGCGCGATTAGCGGGAGTCTGTACGAGCAGTACTTC. Translating gives CASSAISGSLYEQYF.